The source of this TCR beta chain is a study of spatial heterogeneity in lung cancer (dated by TCRdb to between 2018 and 2020). About the study as a whole: More beta-chain than alpha-chain transcripts were consistently detected, likely reflecting higher beta-chain transcript abundance. In the raw uncorrected reads, each unique combination of TCR and UMI appeared more than ten times on average. In non-small cell lung cancer, the study quantitatively compared TCR alpha and beta repertoires across several tumor regions, matched nontumor lung, and blood. TCR repertoire features were related to nonsynonymous mutation counts determined by whole-exome sequencing of tumor tissue. Both alpha and beta chains were TCR-sequenced in samples taken at surgery, namely 220 tumor regions, around 64 matched nontumor lung samples and around 53 PBMC samples.

Points the paper makes about the study in general: Additional single-cell paired TCR alpha and beta sequencing was considered necessary to confirm, at a functional level, the hypothesis that regional TCRs recognize regional mutations. Ubiquitous expanded tumor TCRs showed up in blood more often at tumor resection than at routine follow-up.

This clonotype was counted between two and nine times. Its antigen specificity is not known. No per-base quality is available; no much larger clone lies one base away. The trim is 1 base for V and 3 bases for J, with a gap of 12 bases between the germline ends. Reading from cysteine to phenylalanine, the CDR3 counts 14 amino acids. Only CDR3 DNA remains: 42 bases, in frame from the first base. Based on the germline V gene (reference sequence), the CDR1 and CDR2 sequences are GTSNPN and SVGIG. The library was prepared using 5' RACE. Instrument on record: NextSeq 500. To allow correction of PCR and sequencing errors, the TCR library protocol tagged every TCR cDNA molecule with a unique molecular identifier. The study's processing was this. TCR identification, UMI-based error correction and CDR3 extraction were all carried out with Decombinator tools. TCRs above a frequency of 2 per 1,000, corresponding to the top 1% of the tumor frequency distribution, were defined as expanded. Each repertoire was subsampled 100 times to 5,000 TCRs, after which Renyi diversity was computed with the R vegan package. CDR3 similarity networks were built from amino acid triplet string-kernel similarity, connecting CDR3s with pairwise similarity above 0.82. TCRdb reprocessing: public reads trimmed at Q25 with fastp, clones called with MiXCR, in-frame beta chains kept. Each CDR3 protein appears once, grouped with its most common genes and DNA. These V and J calls are TCRdb output, not the study's own analysis. The sample table shows roughly 79,000 distinct CDR3 sequences, and roughly 12% are seen once. The ten largest make up 4.6% of the sample.

The time point label, read with the paper, signifies: sample taken at primary tumor resection. Whole RNA extracted from tumor and nontumor lung tissue, or from cryopreserved PBMC samples, was used for TCR sequencing without cell sorting. Donors were over 60 patients with early-stage, untreated non-small cell lung cancer from the lung TRACERx cohort. Patients were selected for TCR sequencing only if sufficient RNA was available from at least two tumor regions. This receptor chain uses TRBV30 and TRBJ1-2, with the identity of the D gene unclear. The receptor's source is a male donor with early-stage non-small cell lung cancer. Sequenced material: PBMCs, taken at surgery. The CDR3: CAWSAKGFYYGYTF. The DNA sequence follows: TGTGCCTGGAGTGCAAAGGGCTTTTACTATGGCTACACCTTC. The reference TRBV30 and TRBJ1-2 proteins fill in what lies around the CDR3, so the full variable domain reads SQTIHQWPATLVQPVGSPLSLECTVEGTSNPNLYWYRQAAGRGLQLLFYSVGIGQISSEVPQNLSASRPQDRQFILSSKKLLLSDSGFYLCAWSAKGFYYGYTFGSGTRLTVV.